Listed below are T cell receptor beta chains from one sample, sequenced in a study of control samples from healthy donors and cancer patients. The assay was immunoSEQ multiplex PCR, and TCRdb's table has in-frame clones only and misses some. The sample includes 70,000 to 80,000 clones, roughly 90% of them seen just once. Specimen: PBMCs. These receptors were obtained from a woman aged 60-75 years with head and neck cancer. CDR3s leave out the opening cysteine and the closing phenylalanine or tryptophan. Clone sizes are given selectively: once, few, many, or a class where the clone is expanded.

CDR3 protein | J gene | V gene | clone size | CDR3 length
ASSLGQRGGTDTQY | TRBJ2-3 | TRBV11-3 | NA | 14
ASSSVRVFNQPQH | TRBJ1-5 | TRBV11-3 | NA | 13
AWGDRETEAF | TRBJ1-1 | TRBV30 | NA | 10
ASRRGPNTEAF | TRBJ1-1 | TRBV7-2 | NA | 11
ASSQGPGGHEQY | TRBJ2-7 | TRBV3-1/TRBV3-2 | NA | 12
ASSLDGASNQPQH | TRBJ1-5 | TRBV7-9 | NA | 13
ASSVGGQSEKLF | TRBJ1-4 | TRBV4-3 | NA | 12
ASSLAQSGGNTGELF | TRBJ2-2 | TRBV7-2 | few | 15
ASSLGDPRNGNTIY | TRBJ1-3 | TRBV7-2 | few | 14
ASSHSGARYEQY | TRBJ2-7 | TRBV7-2 | NA | 12
ASSPPVTYEQY | TRBJ2-7 | TRBV18 | NA | 11
AWSPSRDNYGYT | TRBJ1-2 | TRBV30 | NA | 12
ASSYRAGIQETQY | TRBJ2-5 | TRBV3-1/TRBV3-2 | once | 13
ASSIAIRSNYGYT | TRBJ1-2 | TRBV19 | NA | 13
ASSRGGTLEKLF | TRBJ1-4 | TRBV28 | NA | 12
ASMTSGRKDTGELF | TRBJ2-2 | TRBV6-6 | NA | 14
ASSFGTEAF | TRBJ1-1 | TRBV27 | NA | 9
AISEQLAGAGDTQY | TRBJ2-3 | TRBV10-3 | NA | 14
ASSQLADTEAF | TRBJ1-1 | TRBV4-3 | NA | 11
ASSQGSRGSNQPQH | TRBJ1-5 | TRBV3-1/TRBV3-2 | NA | 14
ASSLSSGRNGEQY | TRBJ2-7 | TRBV7-7 | NA | 13
ASRGTGGDYGYT | TRBJ1-2 | TRBV4-2 | NA | 12
ASSQVRRASGMRRHNEQF | TRBJ2-1 | TRBV3-1/TRBV3-2 | NA | 18
ASSLGTRAYEQY | TRBJ2-7 | TRBV5-4 | NA | 12
ASSPLAGGSTEAF | TRBJ1-1 | TRBV18 | once | 13
ASSQGTGQLGIQY | TRBJ2-4 | TRBV4-3 | NA | 13
ASRSGAGTQY | TRBJ2-5 | TRBV19 | NA | 10
ASNRGIGEQY | TRBJ2-7 | TRBV19 | NA | 10
ASSLRGSSREQY | TRBJ2-7 | TRBV5-4 | NA | 12
ASSLVRQGTKNIQY | TRBJ2-4 | TRBV7-2 | once | 14
ASNAGTPYTGELF | TRBJ2-2 | TRBV5-1 | NA | 13
ASSTQDQRAPQH | TRBJ1-5 | TRBV19 | NA | 12
ASSVDLAGSYEQY | TRBJ2-7 | TRBV9 | NA | 13
ASSSRTSGINEQF | TRBJ2-1 | TRBV7-2 | NA | 13
ASSLVGSGSFVGPYNEQF | TRBJ2-1 | TRBV27 | once | 18
ASLTGGAYEQY | TRBJ2-7 | TRBV12-3/TRBV12-4 | NA | 11
ASSLALAGVTGELF | TRBJ2-2 | TRBV5-1 | NA | 14
ASSLTSDSPLH | TRBJ1-6 | TRBV7-9 | NA | 11
ASRTYNEQF | TRBJ2-1 | TRBV11-2 | NA | 9
ASSLTGGKELGNEQF | TRBJ2-1 | TRBV7-3 | NA | 15
ASSFGQGSETQY | TRBJ2-5 | TRBV7-6 | NA | 12
ASSLVAAPGYEQY | TRBJ2-7 | TRBV5-5 | NA | 13
ASSEWGKGDQETQY | TRBJ2-5 | TRBV25-1 | NA | 14
ASSTRSNQPQH | TRBJ1-5 | TRBV6-6 | NA | 11
SVGQGGGETQY | TRBJ2-5 | TRBV29-1 | NA | 11
ASSLAGTGGKGYT | TRBJ1-2 | TRBV7-8 | NA | 13
ASRPGSGSYNEQF | TRBJ2-1 | TRBV6-5 | NA | 13
ATGGQGGNIQY | TRBJ2-4 | TRBV6-5 | NA | 11
ASSRNLGTEAF | TRBJ1-1 | TRBV11-3 | NA | 11
ASSLGTRQETQY | TRBJ2-5 | TRBV5-6 | NA | 12
ASRLRRRGQAEAF | TRBJ1-1 | TRBV12-2 | NA | 13
ASSFLAGLSYNEQF | TRBJ2-1 | TRBV27 | NA | 14
ASSSMQGVAKNIQY | TRBJ2-4 | TRBV5-6 | NA | 14